Listed below are T cell receptor beta chains from one sample, sequenced in a study of blood T cell repertoires in COVID-19. Measured with immunoSEQ multiplex PCR; TCRdb has only the in-frame clones, and not every one. The sample contains 150,000 to 200,000 clones, 88% of which appear only once. Material: PBMCs or T cells enriched from blood (not recorded which). These TCRs come from a woman between 18 and 29 years old who had recovered from COVID-19. The CDR3 runs from the conserved cysteine through the conserved F or W. Fields, in order: CDR3 protein, CDR3 DNA, J gene, clone size, D gene, V gene. D genes are given only for firm matches. The listing skips clone size in some rows; elsewhere it reads once, few, many or a size class.

CDR3: CASSLDGRVGAGYTF
DNA: TGCGCCAGCAGCTTGGATGGTCGGGTGGGGGCTGGCTACACCTTC
J: TRBJ1-2
size: .
D: .
V: TRBV5-1

CDR3: CASSLFKAANTGELFF
DNA: TGTGCCAGCAGTTTGTTCAAAGCGGCGAACACCGGGGAGCTGTTTTTT
J: TRBJ2-2
size: .
D: .
V: TRBV27

CDR3: CASSPRGPRDEKLFF
DNA: TGTGCCAGCAGCCCCAGGGGGCCCCGGGATGAAAAACTGTTTTTT
J: TRBJ1-4
size: once
D: TRBD1
V: TRBV2

CDR3: CASSQEAGDQPQHF
DNA: TGTGCCAGCAGCCAAGAGGCAGGGGATCAGCCCCAGCATTTT
J: TRBJ1-5
size: .
D: .
V: TRBV3-1/TRBV3-2

CDR3: CSVMLNAGSEAFF
DNA: TGCAGCGTCATGTTAAACGCGGGAAGTGAAGCTTTCTTT
J: TRBJ1-1
size: .
D: .
V: TRBV29-1

CDR3: CASSLRGLNEKLFF
DNA: TGTGCCAGCAGCTTGAGAGGGTTGAATGAAAAACTGTTTTTT
J: TRBJ1-4
size: .
D: .
V: TRBV5-6

CDR3: CASSESAGLNEKLFF
DNA: TGCGCCAGCAGTGAAAGCGCCGGACTGAATGAAAAACTGTTTTTT
J: TRBJ1-4
size: .
D: .
V: TRBV10-2

CDR3: CASSLVPRAGGNSPLHF
DNA: TGTGCCAGCAGCTTAGTTCCTAGGGCAGGGGGTAATTCACCCCTCCACTTT
J: TRBJ1-6
size: .
D: TRBD1
V: TRBV11-3

CDR3: CAIRGQGEAYGYTF
DNA: TGTGCCATCAGGGGACAGGGGGAGGCTTATGGCTACACCTTC
J: TRBJ1-2
size: .
D: TRBD1
V: TRBV10-3

CDR3: CASSSSLESDTQYF
DNA: TGTGCCAGCAGTTCATCACTAGAATCAGATACGCAGTATTTT
J: TRBJ2-3
size: .
D: .
V: TRBV27

CDR3: CASSQDRGSEQFF
DNA: TGTGCCAGCAGCCAAGATCGCGGTAGCGAGCAGTTCTTC
J: TRBJ2-1
size: .
D: .
V: TRBV14

CDR3: CASSVSSGIHEQYF
DNA: TGCGCCAGCAGCGTATCTAGCGGGATTCACGAGCAGTACTTC
J: TRBJ2-7
size: few
D: TRBD2
V: TRBV5-1